A selection of T cell receptor beta chains follows, all from one sample in a study of T cell repertoires in cytomegalovirus infection. What these receptors recognize is not known. TCRdb re-analysed the reads in MiXCR, keeping a single row per CDR3 protein. The table lists 830,000 or so distinct CDR3 sequences, approximately 29% of them singletons. The specimen was cultured CD8+ T cells from PBMCs, collected from culture after CMV antigen stimulation. The receptors were gathered from a human donor in good health (CMV status not recorded). Some clones in this sample may be carry-over from other donors' samples. The CDR3 runs from the conserved cysteine through the conserved F or W. The D gene is left open where the match is weak. Some rows mark clone size as missing; the rest say once, few, many or name a class of expanded clone.

D gene | J gene | V gene | clone size | CDR3 protein | CDR3 DNA
TRBD2 | TRBJ2-7 | TRBV4-1 | . | CASSPSKGMAGDLYEQYF | TGTGCCAGCAGCCCAAGCAAGGGGATGGCGGGGGACCTGTACGAGCAGTACTTC
. | TRBJ1-1 | TRBV7-6 | . | CASSLRSLGTEAFF | TGTGCCAGCAGCTTAAGATCCCTTGGGACTGAAGCTTTCTTT
TRBD2 | TRBJ2-3 | TRBV4-1 | few | CASSLRTSLGTDTQYF | TGCGCCAGCAGCCTACGGACTAGCTTGGGCACAGATACGCAGTATTTT
. | TRBJ2-3 | TRBV20-1 | . | CSPGYTDTQYF | TGCAGTCCGGGCTACACAGATACGCAGTATTTT
. | TRBJ1-1 | TRBV5-1 | . | CASSSNGPSEAFF | TGCGCCAGCAGCTCGAACGGGCCTTCTGAAGCTTTCTTT
TRBD2 | TRBJ2-5 | TRBV6-5 | . | CASTPVAGDLQETQYF | TGTGCCAGCACCCCAGTAGCGGGGGACCTACAAGAGACCCAGTACTTC
. | TRBJ1-6 | TRBV28 | many | CASSSRDGSPLHF | TGTGCCAGCAGTTCGCGGGACGGCTCACCCCTCCACTTT
TRBD2 | TRBJ2-1 | TRBV14 | . | CASSQEEAGGPYNEQFF | TGTGCCAGCAGCCAAGAAGAGGCGGGGGGGCCATACAATGAGCAGTTCTTC
. | TRBJ2-3 | TRBV7-4 | . | CASSLAGWEYF | TGTGCCAGCAGCTTAGCTGGTTGGGAGTATTTT
TRBD2 | TRBJ2-5 | TRBV6-2/TRBV6-3 | . | CASKTSGGARETQYF | TGTGCCAGCAAGACTAGCGGGGGGGCCAGGGAGACCCAGTACTTC
TRBD1 | TRBJ1-4 | TRBV4-1 | . | CASSQEFGTGEKLFF | TGCGCCAGCAGCCAAGAGTTCGGGACAGGGGAAAAACTGTTTTTT
. | TRBJ1-1 | TRBV7-2 | . | CASSLALTENTEAFF | TGTGCCAGCAGCTTAGCGTTAACGGAGAACACTGAAGCTTTCTTT
. | TRBJ1-5 | TRBV19 | . | CASSIEFDSNQPQHF | TGTGCCAGTAGTATAGAGTTTGATAGCAATCAGCCCCAGCATTTT
. | TRBJ2-5 | TRBV7-2 | many | CASSLGQGETQYF | TGTGCCAGCAGCTTAGGTCAGGGGGAGACCCAGTACTTC
TRBD1 | TRBJ1-1 | TRBV6-4 | once | CASSASHGQANTEAFF | TGTGCCAGCAGTGCCTCACACGGACAGGCGAACACTGAAGCTTTCTTT
TRBD1 | TRBJ1-6 | TRBV27 | . | CASRQDTGDSGTPLHF | TGTGCCAGCAGGCAGGACACCGGGGACAGTGGTACACCCCTCCACTTT
. | TRBJ2-2 | TRBV11-3 | . | CASSQYSTNTGELFF | TGTGCCAGCAGCCAATACTCCACGAACACCGGGGAGCTGTTTTTT
TRBD1 | TRBJ2-3 | TRBV27 | . | CASSGYRGSADTQYF | TGTGCCAGCAGTGGCTACAGGGGGTCGGCAGATACGCAGTATTTT
. | TRBJ1-3 | TRBV7-6 | . | CASSLARNDRGNTIYF | TGTGCCAGCAGCTTAGCTCGTAACGACCGGGGAAACACCATATATTTT
. | TRBJ1-1 | TRBV7-9 | few | CASSPSPPGTNTEAFF | TGTGCCAGCAGCCCCTCCCCCCCCGGGACCAACACTGAAGCTTTCTTT
. | TRBJ1-6 | TRBV19 | . | CASQSGTSSYNSPLHF | TGTGCCAGCCAGAGTGGGACGAGCTCCTATAATTCACCCCTCCACTTT
. | TRBJ2-4 | TRBV6-1 | few | CASTEWGAKNIQYF | TGTGCCAGCACCGAGTGGGGAGCCAAAAACATTCAGTACTTC
. | TRBJ2-3 | TRBV6-2/TRBV6-3 | few | CASSPWGGRPDTQYF | TGTGCCAGCAGCCCCTGGGGGGGCCGGCCAGATACGCAGTATTTT
TRBD1 | TRBJ2-1 | TRBV27 | few | CASSLRGLVNEQFF | TGTGCCAGCAGTTTGAGGGGGCTGGTTAATGAGCAGTTCTTC
TRBD1 | TRBJ2-1 | TRBV19 | . | CASSPRDSDIPSYNEQFF | TGTGCCAGTAGTCCCCGGGACAGCGATATCCCCTCCTACAATGAGCAGTTCTTC
. | TRBJ2-3 | TRBV7-6 | . | CASSLEGGVADTQYF | TGTGCCAGCAGCTTAGAGGGGGGGGTGGCAGATACGCAGTATTTT
TRBD1 | TRBJ2-2 | TRBV19 | . | CASSIKGQITGELFF | TGTGCCAGTAGTATAAAGGGACAGATCACCGGGGAGCTGTTTTTT
. | TRBJ1-2 | TRBV2 | . | CASSGTYYTF | TGTGCCAGCAGTGGGACTTACTACACCTTC
TRBD1 | TRBJ2-7 | TRBV7-4 | few | CASSSTGALRHEQYF | TGTGCCAGCAGCTCGACAGGGGCACTCAGGCACGAGCAGTACTTC
. | TRBJ2-5 | TRBV7-8 | . | CASSPPSGPQETQYF | TGTGCCAGCAGCCCTCCCTCGGGACCGCAAGAGACCCAGTACTTC
. | TRBJ2-5 | TRBV5-4 | few | CASTVGGQETQYF | TGTGCCAGCACGGTGGGAGGCCAAGAGACCCAGTACTTC
TRBD2 | TRBJ2-1 | TRBV7-6 | . | CASSLGGRLAGNEQFF | TGTGCCAGCAGCTTAGGTGGAAGACTAGCGGGGAATGAGCAGTTCTTC
. | TRBJ2-3 | TRBV7-6 | many | CASSQNSRYTDTQYF | TGTGCCAGCAGCCAAAACAGCCGGTACACAGATACGCAGTATTTT
. | TRBJ1-6 | TRBV4-2 | . | CASRLGRGELNSPLHF | TGTGCCAGCAGGCTCGGGAGAGGGGAACTTAATTCACCCCTCCACTTT
. | TRBJ2-5 | TRBV6-1 | few | CASSDLQGLQETQYF | TGTGCCAGCAGTGACCTACAGGGCCTCCAAGAGACCCAGTACTTC
TRBD1 | TRBJ2-7 | TRBV24-1 | . | CATRGDGTGVYEQYF | TGTGCCACCAGGGGCGACGGGACAGGGGTTTACGAGCAGTACTTC
. | TRBJ1-1 | TRBV29-1 | . | CSVANTEAFF | TGCAGCGTGGCTAACACTGAAGCTTTCTTT
TRBD1 | TRBJ1-4 | TRBV7-6 | . | CASSAQGKREKLFF | TGTGCCAGCAGCGCACAGGGGAAACGCGAAAAACTGTTTTTT
TRBD2 | TRBJ2-1 | TRBV6-6 | few | CASSQTSASYNEQFF | TGTGCCAGCAGCCAGACTAGCGCTTCCTACAATGAGCAGTTCTTC